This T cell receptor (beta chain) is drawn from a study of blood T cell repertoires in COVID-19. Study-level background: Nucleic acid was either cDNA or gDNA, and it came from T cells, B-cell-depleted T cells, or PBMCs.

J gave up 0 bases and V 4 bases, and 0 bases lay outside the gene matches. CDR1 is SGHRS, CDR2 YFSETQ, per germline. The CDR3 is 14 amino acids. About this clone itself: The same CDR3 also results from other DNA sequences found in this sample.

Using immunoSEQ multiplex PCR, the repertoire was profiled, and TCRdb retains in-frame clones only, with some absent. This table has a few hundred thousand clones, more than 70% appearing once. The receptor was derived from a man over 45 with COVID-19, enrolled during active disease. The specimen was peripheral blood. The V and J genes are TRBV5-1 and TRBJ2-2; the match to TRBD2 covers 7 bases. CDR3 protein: CASSLAANTGELFF. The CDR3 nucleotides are TGCGCCAGCAGCCTAGCGGCGAACACCGGGGAGCTGTTTTTT.